This T cell receptor beta chain was identified during a study of shared clonotypes between healthy human individuals. Every subset's genomic DNA went evenly onto several immunoSEQ plates. Data came from immunoSEQ multiplex PCR; TCRdb stores just in-frame clones and leaves some out. This table has some 500,000 clones, 60% to 80% appearing once. The specimen sequenced was PBMCs. The clonotype originates from a woman aged 40 to 49 in good health. Some clones in this sample may be carry-over from other donors' samples.

The CDR3 reads CASSLGSSYNEQFF. CDR3 nucleotides: TGTGCCAGCAGTTTAGGGAGCTCCTACAATGAGCAGTTCTTC. This chain uses TRBV27 with TRBJ2-1, with TRBD2 as a possible D gene (5 bases). The CDR3 is made up of 14 amino acids. Germline CDR1 MNHEY, CDR2 SMNVEV (reference sequence). Trimming cost V 2 bases and J 0 bases, with 5 bases left between them.